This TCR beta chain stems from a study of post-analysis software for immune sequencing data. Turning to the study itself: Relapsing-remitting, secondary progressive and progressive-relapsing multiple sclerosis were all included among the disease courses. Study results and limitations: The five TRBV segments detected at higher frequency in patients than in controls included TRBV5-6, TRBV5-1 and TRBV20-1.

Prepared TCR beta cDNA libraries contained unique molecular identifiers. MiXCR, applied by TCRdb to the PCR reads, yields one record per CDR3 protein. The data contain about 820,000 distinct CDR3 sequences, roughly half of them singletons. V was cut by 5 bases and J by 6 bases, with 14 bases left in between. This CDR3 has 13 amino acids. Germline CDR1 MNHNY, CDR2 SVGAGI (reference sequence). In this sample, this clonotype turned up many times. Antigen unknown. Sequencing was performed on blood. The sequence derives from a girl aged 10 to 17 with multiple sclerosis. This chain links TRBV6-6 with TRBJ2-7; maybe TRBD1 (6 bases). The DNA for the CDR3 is TGTGCCAGCAGTGCCAACAGGGACGGCGAGCAGTACTTC. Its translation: CASSANRDGEQYF.